This TCR beta chain was observed in a study of beta chain features in type 1 diabetes. Isolated RNA was reverse transcribed in full, so expressed TCRB transcripts were sequenced. Assay: immunoSEQ multiplex PCR; the TCRdb copy retains only in-frame clones and omits some. Of over 65,000 clones in the sample, around a third were seen once. In regard to this clone: No antigen is known for it.

V dropped 7 bases and J dropped 0 bases, with 15 bases sitting between them. The CDR3 runs to 15 residues. Germline assignment: CDR1 ENHRY and CDR2 SYGVKD. Points from the study as a whole: A potential influence of HLA type upon TCRB rearrangement remained unresolved herein.

The source of this sequence is a woman younger than 30 in good health. V and J are TRBV10-3 and TRBJ1-1; a weak D match, TRBD1 (5 bases). Source material: stem cell memory CD4+ T cells from blood. CDR3 sequence: CAITRTRDMNTEAFF. The DNA of the CDR3 is TGTGCCATCACGAGGACACGCGACATGAACACTGAAGCTTTCTTT.